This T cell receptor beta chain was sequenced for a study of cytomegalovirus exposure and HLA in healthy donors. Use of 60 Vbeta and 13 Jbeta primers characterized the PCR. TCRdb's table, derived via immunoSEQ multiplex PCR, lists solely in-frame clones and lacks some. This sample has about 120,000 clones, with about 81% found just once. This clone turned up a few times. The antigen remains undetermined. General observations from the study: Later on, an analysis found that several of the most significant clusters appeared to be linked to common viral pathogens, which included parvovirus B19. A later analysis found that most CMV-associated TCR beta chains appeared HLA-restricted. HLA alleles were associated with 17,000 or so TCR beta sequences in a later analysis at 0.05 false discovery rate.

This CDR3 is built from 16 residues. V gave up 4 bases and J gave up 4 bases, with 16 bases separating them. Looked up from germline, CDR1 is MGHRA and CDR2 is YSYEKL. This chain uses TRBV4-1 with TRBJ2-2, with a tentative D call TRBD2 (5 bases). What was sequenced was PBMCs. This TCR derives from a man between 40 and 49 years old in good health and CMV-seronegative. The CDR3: CASSPPKGGGTGELFF. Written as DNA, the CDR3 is TGCGCCAGCAGCCCGCCGAAGGGTGGAGGCACCGGGGAGCTGTTTTTT.